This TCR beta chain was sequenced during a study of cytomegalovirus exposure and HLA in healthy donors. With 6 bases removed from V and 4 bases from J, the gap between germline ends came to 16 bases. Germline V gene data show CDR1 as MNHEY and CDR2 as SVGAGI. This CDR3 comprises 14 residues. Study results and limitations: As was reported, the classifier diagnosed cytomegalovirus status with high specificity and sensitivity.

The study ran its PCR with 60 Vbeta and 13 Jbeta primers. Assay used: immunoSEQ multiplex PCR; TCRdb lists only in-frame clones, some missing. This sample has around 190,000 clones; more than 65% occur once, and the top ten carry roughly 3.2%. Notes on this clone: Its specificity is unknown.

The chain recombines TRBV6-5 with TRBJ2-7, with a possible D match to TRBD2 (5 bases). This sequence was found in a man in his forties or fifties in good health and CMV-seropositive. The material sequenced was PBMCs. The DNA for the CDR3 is TGTGCCAGCAGAGGAGGCAGGTATGGATACGAGCAGTACTTC. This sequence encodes CASRGGRYGYEQYF.